This T cell receptor (beta chain) derives from a study of cytomegalovirus exposure and HLA in healthy donors listed by TCRdb under 2017. Regarding the study in general: An earlier analysis of approximately 640 of the donors reported 250 to 350 Gb of sequence data and 120 million or so unique TCR beta sequences from 190 million or so T cells. Roughly 320 gigabases of sequencing data and tens of millions of unique TCR sequences made up an early release that covered 500 to 700 HLA-typed donors. The genetic ancestry cluster associated with self-reported Caucasian donors included 81% of the roughly 390 genotyped donors. The aim of the study was to test whether cataloging public T cell receptors could identify signatures of past pathogen exposure. The study used immunosequencing to profile the T cell repertoires of approximately 640 subjects and linked those repertoires to cytomegalovirus serostatus. Along with the approximately 600-subject first cohort, a separate validation cohort of about 110 different subjects was used. To predict cytomegalovirus infection status, the study combined high-throughput TCR immunosequencing, statistical association of individual TCRs with disease status, and machine learning. In a later analysis, previously published TCR beta repertoires from about 640 donors were re-analyzed and high-resolution HLA genotyping was added so that TCR occurrence patterns could be studied. The later analysis used no new phenotypic data to find candidate immune exposures, relying instead on TCR beta sequences and their occurrence across donors. An earlier analysis of 587 of the donors used high-throughput TCR beta sequencing to judge whether each TCR beta V gene segment behaved as functional or pseudogenic. Donor age, sex, ethnicity and CMV serostatus were compiled together with the repertoire data. In a later genetic analysis, genome-wide SNP genotypes for about 65% of the 666 donors were used, and that subset was treated as a discovery cohort. Every repertoire in the discovery cohort had been generated on one and the same sequencing platform. HLA typing covered class I and class II loci at four-digit resolution. Typing coverage differed by locus: A, B, C, DRB1 and DQB1 were typed in roughly 620-630 donors, DQA1 in about 560, DPA1 in 600 to 610, and DPB1 in approximately 450. Four to six DR-DQ haplotypes were handled as single units for association and clustering, since linkage in the cohort was strong. Among approximately 370 genotyped donors of the cohort, an average of approximately 240,000 unique TCR beta nucleotide sequences was sequenced per donor, of which about 18% were non-productive. Here is what the overall study found, with its caveats: Most CMV-associated TCR beta chains appeared to be HLA-restricted in a later analysis, and the HLA associations seemed to be driven largely by CMV exposure. CMV serostatus was the only immune exposure information available for the cohort. Roughly 15 rarely observed V segments, including chromosome 9 orphons, were excluded from the earlier analysis of a few hundred of the donors because counts were too low. Roughly uniform sequencing depth across donors was assumed in presence/absence analyses, although this assumption may not hold. The study gave a list of about 170 TCR beta chains associated with cytomegalovirus. When HLA alleles, especially DR and DQ, strongly co-occurred, attributing TCR associations to individual alleles was difficult. A later analysis found that HLA-associated TCR beta chains were more clonally expanded and had lower generation probabilities than equally common non-associated chains. In a later analysis, the rate of TCR association differed among HLA loci, with DRB1 alleles having the most associated TCRs and HLA-C alleles having the fewest. In vitro tests confirmed that a few of the cytomegalovirus-associated TCR beta chains recognize cytomegalovirus antigens. A later genetic analysis associated a missense DCLRE1C variant with V-gene and J-gene trimming of TCR beta chains, and an independent cohort replicated the association. A cluster of highly shared sequence variants was judged likely to represent a technical artifact of the sequencing pipeline. The cohort was sequenced for TCR beta chains only, and without alpha or paired-chain data the features that could be detected were limited. While some public TCRs were present in many individuals, most TCR sequences turned up only very rarely across donors. Broadly in line with IMGT annotations, most TCR beta V segments showed up in productive rearrangements about 90% or about 30% of the time in an earlier analysis of 587 of the donors. The authors suggested that the approach could potentially be extended to other disease states and immunological phenotypes. Because HLA typing was missing for some donors at each locus, association tests included only the typed subset. Because the 87-base-pair reads could not distinguish some IMGT-functional V segments, including TRBV6-2 and TRBV6-3, those segments were excluded. At a false discovery rate of 0.05, a later analysis linked under 20,000 TCR beta sequences to specific HLA alleles. A later analysis reported that several top co-occurrence clusters appeared linked to parvovirus B19, influenza, CMV and Epstein-Barr virus. A further reported finding was that TCR beta sequences accurately predicted the HLA-A and HLA-B alleles for most subjects in the first cohort. The classifier was reported to diagnose cytomegalovirus status with high specificity and sensitivity in both the original and validation cohorts. A later genetic analysis reported fewer N-insertions in productive TCRs among donors in an Asian-associated ancestry cluster than the roughly 670-donor mean. Correlated functional status among segregating V segments might be attributable to linkage disequilibrium, but an unknown experimental factor could not be ruled out.

The cohort comprised more than 550 healthy bone marrow donors. All cohort members were sampled while nominally healthy, although unrecorded immune exposures were likely present. The donor was CMV seropositive and belonged to the group of more than 250 seropositive cohort members. A peripheral blood sample was collected from each donor, and TCR beta sequencing was performed on peripheral blood mononuclear cells. Genomic DNA was extracted from the blood cell samples with the Qiagen DNeasy Blood Extraction Kit. The library was generated by the immunoSEQ multiplex PCR assay. A mixture of 60 forward primers for TCR Vbeta segments and 13 reverse primers for TCR Jbeta segments was used in the multiplex PCR. A multiplex PCR assay on genomic DNA amplified the CDR3 region of rearranged TCR beta genes. The amplified TCR beta libraries were sequenced on the Illumina HiSeq System as 87-base-pair reads. From the authors' description of their analysis: A later analysis tallied roughly 76 million unique TCR beta chains across the 666 repertoires, and around 9.9 million of those chains were shared by two or more donors. Raw reads were error-corrected and collapsed into unique sequences by a nearest-neighbor algorithm in which closely related sequences were merged to remove PCR and sequencing errors. Alignment of CDR3 sequences to IMGT reference sequences was used to assign V, D and J gene segments. For a sequence to be retained, at least a six-nucleotide match to both a V gene segment and a J gene segment was required. Rearrangements were classified as productive when the CDR3 lacked stop codons and remained in frame with V and J, and all other rearrangements were classified as non-productive. Following IMGT convention, CDR3 was defined as the stretch from the second conserved V-encoded cysteine to the conserved J-encoded phenylalanine. Sequences without an unambiguous match to a single V gene segment were excluded from the earlier analysis of about 600 of the donors. An earlier analysis of a few hundred of the donors called V segments functional above 56.7% productive rearrangements and segregating when the between-donor standard deviation exceeded 5%. A statistical classification framework was developed to diagnose cytomegalovirus status using the catalog of TCR beta chain sequences. A later analysis assigned V and J genes by comparing TCR nucleotide sequences with IMGT/GENE-DB human TR gene sequences. In a later analysis, CDR3 sequences and most-parsimonious VDJ recombination scenarios were assigned using the TCRdist pipeline. In a later analysis, each TCR beta chain was defined by its CDR3 amino acid sequence together with its V-gene family, and reads lacking a unique V-gene family were excluded. In a later analysis, 450 to 600 highly shared, low-generation-probability nucleotide sequences were removed to address suspected cross-contamination and a sequencing artifact. For each public chain, a later analysis derived a clonal expansion index from normalized ranks of inferred template counts within each repertoire. In a later analysis, generation probabilities were computed with a VDJ recombination model fitted to out-of-frame rearrangements, and the resulting probabilities were checked against IGoR. Hypergeometric tests were used in a later analysis to score TCR-TCR, TCR-HLA and TCR-CMV co-occurrence, with a repertoire-size bias correction applied to the TCR pairs. A later analysis estimated false discovery rates by permuting HLA or CMV assignments 20 times. In a later analysis, co-occurring TCRs were grouped with DBSCAN, and TCRdist sequence similarity was added when clustering was performed within HLA-allele-positive subsets. For co-occurrence clustering, repertoires with fewer than 30,000 or more than 120,000 public chains were excluded, along with 4 to 6 repertoires with anomalous nucleotide sharing. The immuneACCESS repertoire file appears here via TCRdb, limited to in-frame rearrangements. These files lack a portion of the clones; in checked studies, under half of the deficit traces to unresolved V genes, and the cause of the others is not known. V, J and clone size derive from that table, while D and trimming were established from the DNA sequence. In all, the sample holds around 100,000 clones, and 75% to 85% of those were seen once. The top ten constitute just under 4% of the sample.

Turning to this clone: This clone's antigen is unknown. Per-base quality was not reported, and no clone a single base away is much larger than it.

The cysteine opens and the phenylalanine closes a CDR3 of 14 amino acids. Kept here is only the CDR3 DNA, which spans 42 bases and is read in frame from base 1. In the germline V gene, CDR1 corresponds to SGHNT and CDR2 to YENEEA. V is pared back by 5 bases and J by 3 bases, with 13 bases lying between the germline termini. The specimen sequenced was PBMCs. The receptor comes from a woman aged 45-65 years in good health and CMV-seropositive. This receptor chain uses TRBV11-3 and TRBJ1-1, with the D gene call left open. The DNA reads as follows: TGTGCCAGCAGCCCCACCGGTATGGACACTGAAGCTTTCTTT. It encodes CASSPTGMDTEAFF.